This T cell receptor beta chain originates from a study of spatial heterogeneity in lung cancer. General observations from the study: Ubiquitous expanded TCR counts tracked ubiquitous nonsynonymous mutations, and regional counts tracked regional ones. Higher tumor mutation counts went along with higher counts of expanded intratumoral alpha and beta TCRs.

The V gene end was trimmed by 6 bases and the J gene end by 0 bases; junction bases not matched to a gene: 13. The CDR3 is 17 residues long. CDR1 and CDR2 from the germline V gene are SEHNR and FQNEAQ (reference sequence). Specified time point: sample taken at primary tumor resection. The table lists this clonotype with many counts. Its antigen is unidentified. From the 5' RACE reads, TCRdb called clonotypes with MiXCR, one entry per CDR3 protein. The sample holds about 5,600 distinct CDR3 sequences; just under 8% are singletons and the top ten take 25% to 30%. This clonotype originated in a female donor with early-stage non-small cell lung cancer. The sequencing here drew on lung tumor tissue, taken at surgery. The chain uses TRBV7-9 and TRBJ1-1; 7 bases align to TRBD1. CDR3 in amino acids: CASSIGHRGGMNTEAFF. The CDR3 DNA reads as TGTGCCAGCAGTATTGGACACAGGGGAGGCATGAACACTGAAGCTTTCTTT.